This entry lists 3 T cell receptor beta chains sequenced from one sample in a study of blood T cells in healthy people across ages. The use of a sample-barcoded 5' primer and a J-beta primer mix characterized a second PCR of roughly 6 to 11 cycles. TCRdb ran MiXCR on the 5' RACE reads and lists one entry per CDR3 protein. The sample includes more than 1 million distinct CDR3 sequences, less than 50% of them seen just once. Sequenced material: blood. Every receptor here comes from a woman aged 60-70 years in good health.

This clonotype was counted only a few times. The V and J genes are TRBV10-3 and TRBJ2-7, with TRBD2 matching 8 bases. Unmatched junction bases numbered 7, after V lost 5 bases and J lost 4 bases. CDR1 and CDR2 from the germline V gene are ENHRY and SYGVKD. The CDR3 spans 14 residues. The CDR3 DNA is TGTGCCATCAGTTTGCCGGGAGGGAGGTACGAGCAGTACTTC. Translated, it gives CAISLPGGRYEQYF.

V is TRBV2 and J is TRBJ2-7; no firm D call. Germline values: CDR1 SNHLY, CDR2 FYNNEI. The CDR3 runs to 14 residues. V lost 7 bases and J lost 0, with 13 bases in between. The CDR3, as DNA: TGTGCCAGCATCCCCCGAGTGAGCTCCTACGAGCAGTACTTC. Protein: CASIPRVSSYEQYF.

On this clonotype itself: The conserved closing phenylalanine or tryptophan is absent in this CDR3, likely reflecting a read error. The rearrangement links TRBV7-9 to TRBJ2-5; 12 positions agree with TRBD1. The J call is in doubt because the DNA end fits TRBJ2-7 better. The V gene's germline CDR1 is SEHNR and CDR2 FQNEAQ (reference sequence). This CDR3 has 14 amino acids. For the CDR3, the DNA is TGTGCCAGCAGCTTGGGGACAGGGGGCAACGAGCAGTACTTA. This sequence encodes CASSLGTGGNEQYL.